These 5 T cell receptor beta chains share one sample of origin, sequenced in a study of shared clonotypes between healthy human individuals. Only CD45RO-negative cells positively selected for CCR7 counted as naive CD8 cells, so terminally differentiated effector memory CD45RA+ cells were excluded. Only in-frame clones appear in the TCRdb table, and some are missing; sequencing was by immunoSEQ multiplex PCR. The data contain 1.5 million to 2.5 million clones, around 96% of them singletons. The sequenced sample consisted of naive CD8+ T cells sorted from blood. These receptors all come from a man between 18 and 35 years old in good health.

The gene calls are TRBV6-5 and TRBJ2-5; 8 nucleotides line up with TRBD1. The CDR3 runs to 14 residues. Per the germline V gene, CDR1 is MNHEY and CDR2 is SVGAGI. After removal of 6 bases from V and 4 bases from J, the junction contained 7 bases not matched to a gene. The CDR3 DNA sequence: TGTGCCAGCAGCCCGGGACAGGTGGCAGAGACCCAGTACTTC. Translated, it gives CASSPGQVAETQYF.

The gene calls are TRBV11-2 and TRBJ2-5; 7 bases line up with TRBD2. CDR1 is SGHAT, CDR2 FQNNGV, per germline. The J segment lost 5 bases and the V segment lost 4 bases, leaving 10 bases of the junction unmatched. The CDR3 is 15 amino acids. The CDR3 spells CASSWPGGGLETQYF. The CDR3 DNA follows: TGTGCCAGCAGCTGGCCAGGCGGGGGATTGGAGACCCAGTACTTC.

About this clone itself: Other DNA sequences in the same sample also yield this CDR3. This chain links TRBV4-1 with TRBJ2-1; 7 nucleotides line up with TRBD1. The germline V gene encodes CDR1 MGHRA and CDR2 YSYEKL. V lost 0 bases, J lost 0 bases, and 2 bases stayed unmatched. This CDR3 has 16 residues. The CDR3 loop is CASSQETGSSYNEQFF. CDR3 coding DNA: TGCGCCAGCAGCCAAGAGACAGGGAGCTCCTACAATGAGCAGTTCTTC.

Here the CDR3 DNA reads TGTGCCTGGAGCCCCGACAGCGCTGAAGCTTTCTTT. Translating it yields CAWSPDSAEAFF. The chain uses TRBV30 and TRBJ1-1; D is perhaps TRBD1 (5 bases). CDR1 GTSNPN and CDR2 SVGIG come from the germline V gene (reference sequence). CDR3 size: 12 residues. The V and J ends lost 3 bases and 6 bases respectively, with 11 bases between them. Based on the CDR3 plus reference TRBV30 and TRBJ1-1, the full variable domain is SQTIHQWPATLVQPVGSPLSLECTVEGTSNPNLYWYRQAAGRGLQLLFYSVGIGQISSEVPQNLSASRPQDRQFILSSKKLLLSDSGFYLCAWSPDSAEAFFGQGTRLTVV.

As DNA, the CDR3 is TGTGCCAGCAGTGCGTTATTGGACAGTTCCCACGAGCAGTACTTC. Translation: CASSALLDSSHEQYF. The rearrangement links TRBV28 to TRBJ2-7; maybe TRBD1 (6 bases). Per the germline V gene, CDR1 is MDHEN and CDR2 is SYDVKM. V lost 5 bases and J 5 bases, leaving 19 bases between the germline ends. The CDR3 covers 15 residues.